Listed below are T cell receptor beta chains from one sample, sequenced in a study of cytomegalovirus exposure and HLA in healthy donors. The method was immunoSEQ multiplex PCR; TCRdb's version includes in-frame clones alone and lacks a portion of them. The profile shows about 190,000 clones, approximately 88% of them singletons. Sequenced sample: PBMCs. The source of these receptors is a boy aged 5 to 17 in good health and CMV-seronegative. The conserved cysteine and the conserved F or W are not part of the CDR3 here. The listing skips clone size in some rows; elsewhere it reads once, few, many or a size class.

clone_size j_call v_call cdr3_aa
few TRBJ1-5 TRBV20-1 SASRGPQH
. TRBJ1-2 TRBV6-5 ASSQGDNGYT
. TRBJ1-2 TRBV30 AWRRGRNYGYT
. TRBJ2-7 TRBV15 ATSLGQGAYEQY
few TRBJ2-2 TRBV9 ASSAYASGRNGELF
. TRBJ2-7 TRBV30 AWNPFSGGEQY
. TRBJ1-4 TRBV18 ASSPPGTAINEKLF
. TRBJ2-7 TRBV7-9 ASSWSGNTYEQY
. TRBJ1-2 TRBV28 ASSGQGYGYT
once TRBJ2-1 TRBV15 ATSPQPLAGWF
. TRBJ1-5 TRBV7-2 ASSLVDGGGQPQH
. TRBJ2-5 TRBV12-5 ASGHDRGETQY
. TRBJ2-5 TRBV5-1 ASSLGAPRETQY
. TRBJ2-2 TRBV28 ASSLPSGILGAGELF
. TRBJ1-5 TRBV28 ASSLQGGTVPSNQPQH
. TRBJ2-3 TRBV6-5 ASSNPNLGTQY
. TRBJ1-1 TRBV6-6 ASSYSLGISPEAF
. TRBJ1-1 TRBV5-1 ASSLGQLAEAF
. TRBJ1-3 TRBV30 AWTRTGSSGNTIY
. . TRBV5-4 ASSLEGQGREQY
. TRBJ1-2 TRBV19 ASTNLGLKINYGYT
. TRBJ1-2 TRBV15 ATSTDRVEEGYT
. TRBJ2-7 TRBV11-3 ASSLDQSGRTYEQY
. TRBJ2-1 TRBV11-2 ASSLVPGQYHEQF
. TRBJ2-7 TRBV2 ASTRGWGEEQY
. TRBJ1-3 TRBV7-8 ASSLALGGGAGNTIY
. TRBJ2-1 TRBV4-1 ASSQVGTGGNEQF
. TRBJ1-4 TRBV10-3 AISDHLDTSEKLF
. TRBJ1-1 TRBV7-3 ASSLKGGGTEAF
. TRBJ1-1 TRBV2 ASSGRRGANTEAF
. TRBJ2-5 TRBV5-4 ATQLAEETQY
. TRBJ2-7 TRBV9 ASSPKGGAYEQY
. TRBJ1-6 TRBV10-3 AIGYRAADSPLH
. TRBJ1-4 TRBV30 ACPRQPTNEKLF
. TRBJ1-5 TRBV6-6 ASSYTRGGSNQPQH
. TRBJ1-2 TRBV30 AWSPGQGTGYT
. TRBJ1-2 TRBV7-9 ASSPPRGISYGYT
few TRBJ2-7 TRBV25-1 ASSDLFEQY
. TRBJ2-2 TRBV19 ASSYSGNTGELF
once TRBJ2-3 TRBV30 AWQLGLAGITDTQY
. TRBJ1-1 TRBV5-8 ASSLGTGRRAEAF
. TRBJ2-7 TRBV4-1 ASSQGAGSYEQY
. TRBJ1-2 TRBV6-1 ASSESFGDGYT
. TRBJ2-3 TRBV7-9 ASSPAELAGSTDTQY
. TRBJ2-3 TRBV28 ASSLTGTGTDTQY
once TRBJ2-1 TRBV6-5 ASSYSTGVGEQF
. TRBJ2-7 TRBV18 ASSPSGSLGHSYEQY
. TRBJ1-5 TRBV7-9 ASSPWDSGTSNQPQH
few TRBJ2-3 TRBV27 ASRRLAGGADTQY
. TRBJ1-6 TRBV9 ASSVRQRPDSPLH
. TRBJ2-5 TRBV4-3 ASSHRVQGVQETQY
. TRBJ1-4 TRBV4-1 ASSQGDRVFEKLF
. TRBJ1-1 TRBV10-3 ATGDRGRGNEAF
. TRBJ1-1 TRBV6-5 ASSSDSEAF
. TRBJ1-2 TRBV5-4 ASSGDRPHYGYT
few TRBJ2-2 TRBV6-4 ATSDRRDTGELF